The 4 T cell receptor beta chains below come from one sample, sequenced in a study of blood T cell repertoires in COVID-19. Generated by immunoSEQ multiplex PCR, the TCRdb table keeps only in-frame clones and is missing some. The sample yields 200,000 to 250,000 clones, approximately 81% seen once. The sequenced sample was peripheral blood. The receptors shown here come from a young man with active or convalescent COVID-19.

This clone was observed a handful of times. The rearrangement uses TRBV7-9 and TRBJ2-5, with D unclear. V lost 1 base and J 4 bases, leaving 13 bases between the germline ends. Germline V lookup: CDR1 SEHNR, CDR2 FQNEAQ (reference sequence). The CDR3 has 15 residues. CDR3 loop: CASSLELTRVETQYF. The CDR3 DNA is TGTGCCAGCAGCTTAGAACTTACCCGGGTAGAGACCCAGTACTTC.

This chain uses TRBV10-3 with TRBJ2-3, with TRBD2 matching over 7 bases. The CDR3 spans 14 residues. Losses at the gene ends were 8 bases for V and 1 base for J; bases not matched to a gene: 6. Germline values: CDR1 ENHRY, CDR2 SYGVKD. The CDR3 protein is CAISPAGGTDTQYF. The CDR3 region has the DNA TGTGCCATCTCTCCCGCGGGAGGCACAGATACGCAGTATTTT.

The chain carries TRBV7-9 and TRBJ1-5, with D unclear. This CDR3 contains 14 residues. Trimming stripped 3 bases from V and 4 bases from J, with 10 bases between. Germline assignment: CDR1 SEHNR and CDR2 FQNEAQ (reference sequence). CDR3 nucleotide sequence: TGTGCCAGCAGCTTTTCAACGGGTAATCAGCCCCAGCATTTT. It encodes CASSFSTGNQPQHF.

DNA of the CDR3: TGTGCCAGCAGTGGGGGAGGCTCACGCGGGAGGAACACTGAAGCTTTCTTT. It translates to CASSGGGSRGRNTEAFF. The chain links TRBV6-1 to TRBJ1-1; D is unclear. The CDR3 consists of 17 residues. Germline V gene sequence: CDR1 MNHNS, CDR2 SASEGT. Deletions cut 4 bases from V and 1 base from J, with 19 bases between.